One and the same sample provided the 28 T cell receptor beta chains below, sequenced in a study of T-cell reconstitution after alpha-beta-depleted transplantation in children. Preparation of the TCRbeta library involved a method that used unique molecular identifiers. TCRdb fed the PCR reads into MiXCR, producing one record per CDR3 protein. Seen here are 580,000 or so distinct CDR3 sequences, more than 20% observed once, and the top ten hold 13% to 15%. Source: PBMCs, mostly from graft donor cells, taken 360 days after TCRalphabeta/CD19-depleted stem cell transplant. The receptor source for this set is a boy under two years old who had a stem cell transplant for acute myeloid leukemia, so the T cells may come from the graft donor.

As concerns this clonotype: The junction shows a germline mismatch at one end, possibly a read error. The chain combines TRBV20-1 with TRBJ1-1; tentatively, D is TRBD1 (6 bases). Looked up from germline, CDR1 is DFQATT and CDR2 is SNEGSKA (reference sequence). This CDR3 has 14 residues. The CDR3 DNA reads as TGCAGTGCGGGGACACCCCCAAGGGACACTGAAGCCTTCTTT. Amino acid sequence: CSAGTPPRDTEAFF.

This clonotype has at least ten counts. The chain recombines TRBV4-3 with TRBJ2-1; D is ambiguous. In germline, CDR1 is LGHNA, CDR2 YSLEER. The CDR3 runs to 12 residues. Trimming removed 5 bases from V and 10 bases from J, with 12 bases in between. The CDR3 DNA reads as TGCGCCAGCAGCTTTCAGCTGGGGGAGCAGTTCTTC. It translates to CASSFQLGEQFF.

Many counts were recorded for this clonotype. The chain has TRBV6-2 or TRBV6-3 and TRBJ2-1; 11 bases are a match to TRBD2. After removal of 7 bases from V and 5 bases from J, the junction contained 13 bases not matched to a gene. There are 17 residues in the CDR3. CDR1 and CDR2 from the germline V gene are MNHEY and SVGEGT. The CDR3 loop is CASIQGPSGGRDNEQFF. The CDR3 bases are TGTGCCAGCATCCAGGGCCCTAGCGGGGGGCGAGACAATGAGCAGTTCTTC.

In its sample, this clonotype was seen a few times. The genes are TRBV7-3 and TRBJ2-7, with TRBD2 matching over 7 bases. Germline CDR1 is SGHTA and CDR2 is FQGTGA. Trimming at V came to 7 bases and at J to 3 bases, leaving 15 bases not matched to a gene. The CDR3 contains 16 residues. The CDR3: CASTLTGGTSCYEQYF. For the CDR3, the DNA is TGTGCCAGCACTTTAACGGGGGGTACCTCCTGCTACGAGCAGTACTTC. The full variable domain, its missing parts supplied by reference TRBV7-3 and TRBJ2-7, is GAGVSQTPSNKVTEKGKYVELRCDPISGHTALYWYRQSLGQGPEFLIYFQGTGAADDSGLPNDRFFAVRPEGSVSTLKIQRTERGDSAVYLCASTLTGGTSCYEQYFGPGTRLTVT.

The sample holds many counts of this clonotype. The chain employs TRBV20-1 and TRBJ2-6; D unclear. This CDR3 spans 14 amino acids. Germline CDR1 is DFQATT and CDR2 is SNEGSKA (reference sequence). V lost 3 bases and J 3 bases, leaving 9 bases between the germline ends. The CDR3 bases are TGCAGTGCTAGGATCCAGGTTGGGGCCAACGTCCTGACTTTC. It encodes CSARIQVGANVLTF.

This clonotype was seen once. CDR3 DNA sequence: TGTGCCAGCAGTTACTCTGGGACTAGCTTTGGGACCCAGTACTTC. As protein: CASSYSGTSFGTQYF. J is TRBJ2-5 and V is TRBV6-2 or TRBV6-3; 9 bases align to TRBD2. The germline V gene has CDR1 MNHEY and CDR2 SVGEGT. Trimming at V came to 0 bases and at J to 7 bases, leaving 6 bases not matched to a gene. The CDR3 is made up of 15 amino acids.

This clonotype has only a few counts. The chain uses TRBV20-1 and TRBJ2-7; unclear D gene. This CDR3 spans 15 amino acids. With 1 base removed from V and 3 bases from J, the gap between germline ends came to 16 bases. Germline loops: CDR1 DFQATT, CDR2 SNEGSKA (reference sequence). The CDR3 region has the DNA TGCAGTGCTAGAGTAACGGGTCAGTCAATCTACGAGCAGTACTTC. Translating gives CSARVTGQSIYEQYF.

This clonotype was observed many times. The chain uses TRBV29-1 and TRBJ2-2, with D uncertain. The CDR3 sequence is 12 residues long. Trimming stripped 4 bases from V and 8 bases from J, with 11 bases between. CDR1 SQVTM and CDR2 ANQGSEA come from the germline V gene. CDR3 loop: CSVGNSVGELFF. The CDR3 DNA is TGCAGCGTTGGAAATAGTGTGGGGGAGCTGTTTTTT.

The chain links TRBV29-1 to TRBJ1-2; 7 bases are shared with TRBD1. The J segment lost 8 bases and the V segment lost 4 bases, leaving 7 bases of the junction unmatched. The germline CDR1 and CDR2 sequences are SQVTM and ANQGSEA. The CDR3 runs 12 residues. The CDR3 spells CSVVKGAYGYTF. The CDR3, as DNA: TGCAGCGTTGTTAAGGGGGCGTACGGCTACACCTTC. Full variable domain (remainder filled in from reference TRBV29-1 and TRBJ1-2): SAVISQKPSRDICQRGTSLTIQCQVDSQVTMMFWYRQQPGQSLTLIATANQGSEATYESGFVIDKFPISRPNLTFSTLTVSNMSPEDSSIYLCSVVKGAYGYTFGSGTRLTVV.

This clonotype was seen a handful of times. The V call is TRBV4-3, the J call TRBJ2-7, with D possibly called TRBD1 or TRBD2 (6 bases each). Trimming pared 1 base from V and 4 bases from J, leaving 14 bases between. The length of the CDR3 is 15 residues. Germline V CDR1 and CDR2: LGHNA, YSLEER. CDR3 nucleotide sequence: TGCGCCAGCAGCCAAGTGGCGGGACAAATATACGAGCAGTACTTC. Its translation: CASSQVAGQIYEQYF.

This clonotype was picked up many times. V and J are TRBV29-1 and TRBJ2-3; TRBD1 or TRBD2 may be the D gene (6 bases each). Germline V gene lookup returns CDR1 SQVTM and CDR2 ANQGSEA. V was pared by 8 bases and J by 4 bases, with 16 bases between. The CDR3 runs to 13 residues. Here the CDR3 DNA reads TGCAGCATGGCCCCGGGGGCGGCAGATACGCAGTATTTT. Its protein is CSMAPGAADTQYF.

Concerning this clonotype itself: Possible read error: a much larger clone is one base away. This chain joins TRBV5-4 and TRBJ1-1; no clear D gene. The CDR3 is 14 residues long. Germline V lookup: CDR1 SGHNT, CDR2 YYREEE (reference sequence). This CDR3 reads CTSSLAGYNTEAFF. DNA of the CDR3: TGTACCAGCAGCCTGGCCGGGTACAACACTGAAGCTTTCTTT.

The V call is TRBV7-8, the J call TRBJ2-5; 10 bases are a match to TRBD1. Germline lookup yields CDR1 SGHVS and CDR2 FQNEAQ. This CDR3 spans 14 amino acids. The ends lost 7 bases at V and 4 bases at J; junction bases unmatched: 6. In nucleotides, the CDR3 is TGTGCCAGCACGGGACAGGGGAAAGGAGAGACCCAGTACTTC. Amino acids: CASTGQGKGETQYF.

This clonotype was counted between two and nine times. This chain connects TRBV4-3 to TRBJ2-1; 7 nucleotides agree with TRBD2. Germline CDR1 and CDR2: LGHNA and YSLEER. The CDR3 runs to 17 residues. The V gene end was trimmed by 0 bases and the J gene end by 2 bases; junction bases not matched to a gene: 7. In DNA form, the CDR3 reads TGCGCCAGCAGCCAAGATCGTCCGGCGGGGGCCTACAATGAGCAGTTCTTC. This translates into CASSQDRPAGAYNEQFF.

The table lists this clonotype with many counts. The V and J genes are TRBV29-1 and TRBJ2-3, with TRBD2 matching 8 bases. Germline-derived CDR1 and CDR2 are SQVTM and ANQGSEA. CDR3 size: 16 residues. V gave up 2 bases and J gave up 0 bases; unmatched junction bases: 7. CDR3 protein: CSVEWGSGDSTDTQYF. In nucleotides, the CDR3 is TGCAGCGTTGAATGGGGTAGCGGGGATAGCACAGATACGCAGTATTTT.

This chain joins TRBV11-2 and TRBJ1-5; 7 bases agree with TRBD1. Germline V gene sequence: CDR1 SGHAT, CDR2 FQNNGV. Trimming at V came to 0 bases and at J to 5 bases, leaving 10 bases not matched to a gene. The CDR3 length is 17 residues. The DNA of the CDR3 is TGTGCCAGCAGCTTAGAGGGGGGGGGACAGCTTGATCAGCCCCAGCATTTT. Protein product: CASSLEGGGQLDQPQHF.

This clonotype was recorded a few times. The rearrangement joins TRBV7-7 to TRBJ2-5; D possibly corresponds to TRBD2 (7 bases). V gave up 5 bases and J gave up 5 bases, with 24 bases separating them. CDR3 size: 17 residues. From germline, CDR1 is SSHAT and CDR2 FNYEAQ (reference sequence). The CDR3 here is CASSTMGGRRGLETQYF. CDR3 sequence (DNA): TGTGCCAGCAGCACGATGGGGGGGCGCCGTGGTTTGGAGACCCAGTACTTC.

In its sample, this clonotype was seen a few times. The chain employs TRBV5-1 and TRBJ2-1; TRBD2 aligns across 14 bases. The CDR3 contains 15 residues. The V gene end was trimmed by 1 base and the J gene end by 12 bases; junction bases not matched to a gene: 6. Germline V lookup: CDR1 SGHRS, CDR2 YFSETQ. CDR3 loop: CASSLTSGTSGGQFF. In DNA form, the CDR3 reads TGCGCCAGCAGCTTGACCTCCGGGACTAGCGGGGGGCAGTTCTTC.

The chain is built from TRBV5-1 and TRBJ2-1; 8 positions match TRBD1. CDR1 and CDR2 from the germline V gene are SGHRS and YFSETQ. The CDR3 length is 16 residues. V dropped 3 bases and J dropped 3; count of bases not matched to a gene: 8. CDR3 in amino acids: CASSSGQGPIYNEQFF. CDR3 sequence (DNA): TGCGCCAGCAGCTCCGGACAGGGTCCGATCTACAATGAGCAGTTCTTC.

The chain uses TRBV20-1 and TRBJ2-7; no firm D call. V dropped 2 bases and J dropped 0 bases, with 8 bases sitting between them. Germline V gene lookup returns CDR1 DFQATT and CDR2 SNEGSKA (reference sequence). The CDR3 has 13 residues. The chain's CDR3 is CSARSQRSYEQYF. Here the CDR3 DNA reads TGCAGTGCTAGAAGTCAGCGCTCCTACGAGCAGTACTTC.

This clonotype was seen at least ten times. CDR3 coding DNA: TGTGCCAGCAGTTACCCGGCGGGTCGGGGGGACCAGTACTTC. It specifies CASSYPAGRGDQYF. The V and J genes are TRBV6-2 or TRBV6-3 and TRBJ2-5; TRBD2 agrees at 7 bases. CDR3 length: 14 residues. Per germline, CDR1 MNHEY and CDR2 SVGEGT. Unmatched junction bases numbered 10, after V lost 2 bases and J lost 10 bases.

The chain has TRBV7-9 and TRBJ2-3; 9 bases map to TRBD1. The CDR3 sequence is 15 residues long. Losses at the gene ends were 5 bases for V and 2 bases for J; bases not matched to a gene: 5. Germline CDR1 SEHNR, CDR2 FQNEAQ (reference sequence). The CDR3 DNA follows: TGTGCCAGCAGCCGAGGGGACAGGGCCACAGATACGCAGTATTTT. Translation: CASSRGDRATDTQYF.

Many counts were recorded for this clonotype. The chain employs TRBV3-1 and TRBJ2-2, with D hard to call. This CDR3 comprises 17 residues. Germline CDR1 and CDR2: LGHDT and YNNKEL (reference sequence). V was trimmed by 3 bases and J by 0 bases, leaving 14 bases between them. CDR3 protein: CASSHATAAPNTGELFF. The CDR3 DNA reads TGTGCCAGCAGCCACGCGACCGCCGCCCCGAACACCGGGGAGCTGTTTTTT.

This clonotype came up a few times. The chain is built from TRBV11-2 and TRBJ2-3, with 8 bases identical to TRBD1. Germline CDR1 reads SGHAT; CDR2 reads FQNNGV. V trimming: 0 bases; J trimming: 2 bases; junction bases outside the gene matches: 7. CDR3 length: 17 residues. CDR3 in DNA: TGTGCCAGCAGCTTAGACCCCCCAGGGGGCTTCACAGATACGCAGTATTTT. Protein: CASSLDPPGGFTDTQYF.

In this sample, this clonotype turned up a few times. V and J are TRBV20-1 and TRBJ1-1; 10 nucleotides line up with TRBD1. The V segment lost 3 bases and the J segment 11 bases; nucleotides outside the gene matches: 3. Germline V CDR1 and CDR2: DFQATT, SNEGSKA (reference sequence). This CDR3 is 11 amino acids long. The CDR3 is CSARGTGAAFF. Written as DNA, the CDR3 is TGCAGTGCTAGGGGGACAGGGGCGGCTTTCTTT.

This clonotype has just a few counts. V is TRBV12-3 or TRBV12-4 and J is TRBJ1-5; D remains ambiguous. This CDR3 has 15 amino acids. Trimming removed 6 bases at V and 3 bases at J, with 15 bases between. CDR3 residues: CASSPTQVDNQPQHF. As DNA, the CDR3 is TGTGCCAGCAGCCCCACCCAGGTAGACAATCAGCCCCAGCATTTT.

V is TRBV7-9 and J is TRBJ2-1; D is ambiguous. This CDR3 contains 14 residues. V gave up 3 bases and J gave up 4 bases, with 10 bases separating them. Germline V CDR1 and CDR2: SEHNR, FQNEAQ (reference sequence). CDR3 bases: TGTGCCAGCAGCTTTAGGCATCCTTACAATGAGCAGTTCTTC. Amino acids: CASSFRHPYNEQFF.

This clonotype occurred many times. V is TRBV29-1 and J is TRBJ2-1; the match to TRBD2 covers 11 bases. Looked up from germline, CDR1 is SQVTM and CDR2 is ANQGSEA. With 7 bases clipped from V and 5 bases from J, the junction kept 4 bases outside the gene matches. CDR3 length: 13 amino acids. The CDR3 bases are TGCAGCGAACTGGGACTAGCGGACAATGAGCAGTTCTTC. Protein sequence: CSELGLADNEQFF.